This T cell receptor (beta chain) was retrieved from a study of T-cell reconstitution after alpha-beta-depleted transplantation in children. Germline V lookup: CDR1 SGHTA, CDR2 FQGNSA. The CDR3 totals 13 residues. Trimming stripped 5 bases from V and 4 bases from J, with 10 bases between. This clonotype has just a few counts. Unique molecular identifiers were used to barcode this TCRbeta library. TCRdb ran MiXCR on the PCR reads and lists one entry per CDR3 protein. The repertoire holds about 610,000 distinct CDR3 sequences, with roughly a tenth as singletons. This material consisted of PBMCs from the stem cell graft donor, taken from the stem cell graft. The chain recombines TRBV7-2 with TRBJ2-3; D gene uncertain. The sequence came from a human donor who donated a stem cell graft to a child with acute myeloid leukemia. This chain's CDR3 is CASSPIWADTQYF. DNA for the CDR3: TGTGCCAGCAGCCCAATCTGGGCAGATACGCAGTATTTT.